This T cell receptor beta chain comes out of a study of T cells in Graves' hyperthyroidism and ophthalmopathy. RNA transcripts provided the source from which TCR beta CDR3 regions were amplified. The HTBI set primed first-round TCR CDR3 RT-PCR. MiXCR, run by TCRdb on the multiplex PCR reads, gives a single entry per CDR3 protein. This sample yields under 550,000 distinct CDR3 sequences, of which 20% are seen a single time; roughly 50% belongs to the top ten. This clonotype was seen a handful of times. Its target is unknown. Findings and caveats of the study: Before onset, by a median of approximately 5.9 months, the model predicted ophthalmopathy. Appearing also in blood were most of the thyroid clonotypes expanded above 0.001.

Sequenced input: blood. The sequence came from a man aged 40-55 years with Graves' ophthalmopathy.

DNA for the CDR3: TGTGCCAGCAGTTACTCGACCGGAGATGGCTACACCTTC. This codes for CASSYSTGDGYTF. The chain is built from TRBV6-5 and TRBJ1-2; D ambiguous. CDR3 length: 13 amino acids. The V end lost 0 bases, the J end lost 6 bases, and 8 bases lay between the germline ends. The germline V gene has CDR1 MNHEY and CDR2 SVGAGI.